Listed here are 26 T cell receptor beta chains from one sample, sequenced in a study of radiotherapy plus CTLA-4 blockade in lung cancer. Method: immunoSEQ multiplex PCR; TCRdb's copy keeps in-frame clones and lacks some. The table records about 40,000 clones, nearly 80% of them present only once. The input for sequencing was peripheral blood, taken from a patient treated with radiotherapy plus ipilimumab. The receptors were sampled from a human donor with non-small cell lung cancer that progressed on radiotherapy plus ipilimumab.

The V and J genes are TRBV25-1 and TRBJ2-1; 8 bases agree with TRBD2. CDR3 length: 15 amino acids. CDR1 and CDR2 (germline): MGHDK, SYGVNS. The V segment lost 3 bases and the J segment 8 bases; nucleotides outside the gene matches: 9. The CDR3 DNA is TGTGCCAGCAGTGAGCCGGGACTAGGGGTATATGAGCAGTTCTTC. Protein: CASSEPGLGVYEQFF. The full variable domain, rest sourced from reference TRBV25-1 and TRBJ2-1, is EADIYQTPRYLVIGTGKKITLECSQTMGHDKMYWYQQDPGMELHLIHYSYGVNSTEKGDLSSESTVSRIRTEHFPLTLESARPSHTSQYLCASSEPGLGVYEQFFGPGTRLTVL.

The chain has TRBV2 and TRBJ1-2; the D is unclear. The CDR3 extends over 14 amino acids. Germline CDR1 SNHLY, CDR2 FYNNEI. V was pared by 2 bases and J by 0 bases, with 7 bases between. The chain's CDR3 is CASSEQQANYGYTF. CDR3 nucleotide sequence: TGTGCCAGCAGTGAACAACAAGCTAACTATGGCTACACCTTC. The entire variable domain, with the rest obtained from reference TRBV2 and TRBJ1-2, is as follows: EPEVTQTPSHQVTQMGQEVILRCVPISNHLYFYWYRQILGQKVEFLVSFYNNEISEKSEIFDDQFSVERPDGSNFTLKIRSTKLEDSAMYFCASSEQQANYGYTFGSGTRLTVV.

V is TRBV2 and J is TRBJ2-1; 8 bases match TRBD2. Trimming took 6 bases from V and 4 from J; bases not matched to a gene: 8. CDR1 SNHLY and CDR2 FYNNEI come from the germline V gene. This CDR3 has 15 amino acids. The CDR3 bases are TGTGCCAGCAGGCTCGTCGGGGGGGCTTACAATGAGCAGTTCTTC. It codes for CASRLVGGAYNEQFF. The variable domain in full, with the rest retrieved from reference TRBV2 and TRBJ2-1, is EPEVTQTPSHQVTQMGQEVILRCVPISNHLYFYWYRQILGQKVEFLVSFYNNEISEKSEIFDDQFSVERPDGSNFTLKIRSTKLEDSAMYFCASRLVGGAYNEQFFGPGTRLTVL.

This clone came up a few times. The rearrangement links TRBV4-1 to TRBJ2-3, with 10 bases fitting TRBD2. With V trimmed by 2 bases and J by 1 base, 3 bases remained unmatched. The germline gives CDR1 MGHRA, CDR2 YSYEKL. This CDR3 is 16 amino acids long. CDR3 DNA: TGCGCCAGCAGCCAAAGCCTAGCGGGGGGCACAGATACGCAGTATTTT. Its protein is CASSQSLAGGTDTQYF.

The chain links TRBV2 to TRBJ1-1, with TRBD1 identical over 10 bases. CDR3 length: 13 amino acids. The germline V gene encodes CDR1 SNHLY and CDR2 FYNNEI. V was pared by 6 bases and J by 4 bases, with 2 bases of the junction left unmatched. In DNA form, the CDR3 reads TGTGCCAGCAGAAGACAGGGGGCCACTGAAGCTTTCTTT. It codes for CASRRQGATEAFF.

The CDR3 sequence is CASRAASSYNEQFF. The CDR3 nucleotides read TGTGCCAGCAGGGCGGCAAGCTCCTACAATGAGCAGTTCTTC. J is TRBJ2-1 and V is TRBV6-6; D call uncertain. Germline V lookup: CDR1 MNHNY, CDR2 SVGAGI (reference sequence). This CDR3 comprises 14 residues. The germline V and J ends were trimmed by 6 bases and 0 bases, with 9 bases remaining between them.

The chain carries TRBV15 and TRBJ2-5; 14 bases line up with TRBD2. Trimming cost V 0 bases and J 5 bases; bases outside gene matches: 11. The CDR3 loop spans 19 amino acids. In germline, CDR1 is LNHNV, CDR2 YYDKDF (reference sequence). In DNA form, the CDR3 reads TGTGCCACCAGCAGAGATCAGACTAGCGGGGGGGTAAGAGGGGAGACCCAGTACTTC. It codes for CATSRDQTSGGVRGETQYF.

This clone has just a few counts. CDR3 in DNA: TGTGCCAGCAGTTGGGCCAGGGGCGAGCAGTACTTC. Its protein is CASSWARGEQYF. V is TRBV5-6 and J is TRBJ2-7; TRBD1 might be the D (6 bases). Germline V gene lookup returns CDR1 SGHDT and CDR2 YYEEEE. V lost 5 bases and J 6 bases, leaving 12 bases between the germline ends. This CDR3 comprises 12 residues. The full variable domain, its missing parts supplied by reference TRBV5-6 and TRBJ2-7, is DAGVTQSPTHLIKTRGQQVTLRCSPKSGHDTVSWYQQALGQGPQFIFQYYEEEERQRGNFPDRFSGHQFPNYSSELNVNALLLGDSALYLCASSWARGEQYFGPGTRLTVT.

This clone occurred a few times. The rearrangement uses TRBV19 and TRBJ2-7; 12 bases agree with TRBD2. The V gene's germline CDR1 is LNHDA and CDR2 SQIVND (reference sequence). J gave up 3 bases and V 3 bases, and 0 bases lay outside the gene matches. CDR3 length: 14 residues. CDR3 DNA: TGTGCCAGTAGTATGACTAGCGGGGGCTACGAGCAGTACTTC. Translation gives CASSMTSGGYEQYF.

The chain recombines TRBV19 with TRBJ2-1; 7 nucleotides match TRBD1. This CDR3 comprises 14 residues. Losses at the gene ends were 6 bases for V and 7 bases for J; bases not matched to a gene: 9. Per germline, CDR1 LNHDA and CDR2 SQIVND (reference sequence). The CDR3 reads CASRVQGRENEQFF. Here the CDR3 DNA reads TGTGCCAGTAGAGTACAGGGGCGTGAGAATGAGCAGTTCTTC.

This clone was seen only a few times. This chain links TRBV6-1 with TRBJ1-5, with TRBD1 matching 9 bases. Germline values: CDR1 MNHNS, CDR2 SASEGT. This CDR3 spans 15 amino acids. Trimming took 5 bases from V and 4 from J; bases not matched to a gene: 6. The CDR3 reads CASSHEGTGNQPQHF. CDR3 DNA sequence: TGTGCCAGCAGTCACGAGGGGACAGGGAATCAGCCCCAGCATTTT.

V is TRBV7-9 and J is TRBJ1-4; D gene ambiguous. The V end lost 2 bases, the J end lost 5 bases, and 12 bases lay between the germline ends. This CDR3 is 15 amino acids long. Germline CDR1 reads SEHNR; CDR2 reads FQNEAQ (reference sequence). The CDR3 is CASSLSSGGNEKLFF. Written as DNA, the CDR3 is TGTGCCAGCAGCTTATCTTCCGGAGGGAATGAAAAACTGTTTTTT.

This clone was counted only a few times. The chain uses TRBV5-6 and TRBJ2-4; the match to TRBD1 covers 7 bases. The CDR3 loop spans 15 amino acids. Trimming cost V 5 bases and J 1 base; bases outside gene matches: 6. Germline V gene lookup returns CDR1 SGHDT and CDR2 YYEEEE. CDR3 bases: TGTGCCAGCAGTGCAAGACAGGGCGCCAAAAACATTCAGTACTTC. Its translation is CASSARQGAKNIQYF.

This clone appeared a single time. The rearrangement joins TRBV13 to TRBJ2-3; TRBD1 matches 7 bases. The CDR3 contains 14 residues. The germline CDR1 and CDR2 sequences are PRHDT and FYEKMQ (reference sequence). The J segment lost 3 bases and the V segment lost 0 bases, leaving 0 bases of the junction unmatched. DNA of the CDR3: TGTGCCAGCAGCTTAGGACAGGGGACAGATACGCAGTATTTT. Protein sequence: CASSLGQGTDTQYF. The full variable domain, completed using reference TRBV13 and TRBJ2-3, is AAGVIQSPRHLIKEKRETATLKCYPIPRHDTVYWYQQGPGQDPQFLISFYEKMQSDKGSIPDRFSAQQFSDYHSELNMSSLELGDSALYFCASSLGQGTDTQYFGPGTRLTVL.

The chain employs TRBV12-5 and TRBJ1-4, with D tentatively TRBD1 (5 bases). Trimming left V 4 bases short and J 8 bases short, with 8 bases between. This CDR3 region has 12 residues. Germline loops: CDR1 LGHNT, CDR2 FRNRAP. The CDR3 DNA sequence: TGTGCTAGTGGTTCCCAGGGCGAAAAACTGTTTTTT. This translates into CASGSQGEKLFF.

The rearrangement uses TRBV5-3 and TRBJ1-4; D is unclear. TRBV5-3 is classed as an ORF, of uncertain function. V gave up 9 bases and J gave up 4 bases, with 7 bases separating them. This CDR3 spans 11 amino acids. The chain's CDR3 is CAIRDNEKLFF. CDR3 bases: TGTGCCATACGAGATAATGAAAAACTGTTTTTT.

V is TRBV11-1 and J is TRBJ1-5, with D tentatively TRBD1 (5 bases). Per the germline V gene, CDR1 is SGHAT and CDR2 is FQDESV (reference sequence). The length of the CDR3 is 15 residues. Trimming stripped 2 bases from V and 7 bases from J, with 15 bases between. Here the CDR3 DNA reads TGTGCCAGCAGCTTAAGTTCAGGGTCGGGCCAGCCCCAGCATTTT. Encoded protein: CASSLSSGSGQPQHF.

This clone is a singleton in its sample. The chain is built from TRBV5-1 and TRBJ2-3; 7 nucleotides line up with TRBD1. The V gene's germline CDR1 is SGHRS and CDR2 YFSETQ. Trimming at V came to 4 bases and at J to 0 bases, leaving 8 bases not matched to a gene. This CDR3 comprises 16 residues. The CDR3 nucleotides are TGCGCCAGCAGCCGGACAGGACAATCTAGCACAGATACGCAGTATTTT. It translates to CASSRTGQSSTDTQYF.

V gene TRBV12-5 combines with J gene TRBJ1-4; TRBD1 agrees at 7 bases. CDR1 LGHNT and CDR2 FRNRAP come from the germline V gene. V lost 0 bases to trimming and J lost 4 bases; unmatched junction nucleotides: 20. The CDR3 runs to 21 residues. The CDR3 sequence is CASGLVRVIGALRGHNEKLFF. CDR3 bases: TGTGCTAGTGGTTTGGTAAGGGTTATCGGGGCCCTGAGGGGGCATAATGAAAAACTGTTTTTT.

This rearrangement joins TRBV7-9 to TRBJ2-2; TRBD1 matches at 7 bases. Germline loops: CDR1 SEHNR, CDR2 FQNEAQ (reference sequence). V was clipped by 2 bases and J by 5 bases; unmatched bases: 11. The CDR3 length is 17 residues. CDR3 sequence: CASSLWSGGVMTGELFF. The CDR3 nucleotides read TGTGCCAGCAGCTTATGGTCAGGGGGAGTGATGACCGGGGAGCTGTTTTTT.

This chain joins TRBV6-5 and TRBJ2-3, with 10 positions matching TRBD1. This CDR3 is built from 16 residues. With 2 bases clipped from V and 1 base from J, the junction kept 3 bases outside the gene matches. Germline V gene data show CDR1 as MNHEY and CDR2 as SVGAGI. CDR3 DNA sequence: TGTGCCAGCAGTTACGGCGGGACAGGGGGCACAGATACGCAGTATTTT. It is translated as CASSYGGTGGTDTQYF.

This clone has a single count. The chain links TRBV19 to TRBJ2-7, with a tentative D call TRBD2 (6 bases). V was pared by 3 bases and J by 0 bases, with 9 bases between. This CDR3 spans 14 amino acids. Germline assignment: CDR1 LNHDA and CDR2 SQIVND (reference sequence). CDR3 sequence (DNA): TGTGCCAGTAGTATTAGCGGCAGCTCCTACGAGCAGTACTTC. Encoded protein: CASSISGSSYEQYF.

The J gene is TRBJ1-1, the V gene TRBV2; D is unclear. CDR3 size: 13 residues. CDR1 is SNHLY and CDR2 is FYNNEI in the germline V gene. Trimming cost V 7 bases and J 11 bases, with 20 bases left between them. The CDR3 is CASTAGNRVGAFF. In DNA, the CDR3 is TGTGCCAGCACTGCCGGGAACCGCGTCGGGGCTTTCTTT.

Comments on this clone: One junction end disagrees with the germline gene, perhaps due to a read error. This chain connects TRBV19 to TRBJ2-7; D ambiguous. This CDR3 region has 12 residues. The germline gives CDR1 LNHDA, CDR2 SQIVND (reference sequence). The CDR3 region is CASKGDTYERYF. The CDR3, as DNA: TGTGCCAGTAAAGGAGATACCTACGAGCGGTACTTC.

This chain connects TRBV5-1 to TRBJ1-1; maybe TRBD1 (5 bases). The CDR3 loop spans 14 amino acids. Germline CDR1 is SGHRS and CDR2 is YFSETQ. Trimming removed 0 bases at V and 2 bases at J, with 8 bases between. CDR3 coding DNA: TGCGCCAGCAGCTTGGAACAGGCTAACACTGAAGCTTTCTTT. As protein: CASSLEQANTEAFF.

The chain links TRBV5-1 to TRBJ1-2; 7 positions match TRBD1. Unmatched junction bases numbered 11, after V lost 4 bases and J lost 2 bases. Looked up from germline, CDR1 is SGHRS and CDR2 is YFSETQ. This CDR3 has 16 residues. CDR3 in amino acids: CASSRDSSGGNYGYTF. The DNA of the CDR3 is TGCGCCAGCAGCCGGGACAGTTCTGGGGGAAACTATGGCTACACCTTC.